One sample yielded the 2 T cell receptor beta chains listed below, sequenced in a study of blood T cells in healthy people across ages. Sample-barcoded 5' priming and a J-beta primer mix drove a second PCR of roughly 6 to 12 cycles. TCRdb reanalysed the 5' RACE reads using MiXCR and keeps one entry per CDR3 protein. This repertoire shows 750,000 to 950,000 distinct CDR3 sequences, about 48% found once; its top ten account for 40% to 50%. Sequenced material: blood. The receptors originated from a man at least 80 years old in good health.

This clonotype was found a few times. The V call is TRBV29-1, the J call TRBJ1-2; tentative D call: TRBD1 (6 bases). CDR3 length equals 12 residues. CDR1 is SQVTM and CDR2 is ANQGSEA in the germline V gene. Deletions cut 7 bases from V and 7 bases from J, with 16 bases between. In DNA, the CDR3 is TGCAGCGATAGGGACACGCGGTTTGGCTACACCTTC. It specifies CSDRDTRFGYTF. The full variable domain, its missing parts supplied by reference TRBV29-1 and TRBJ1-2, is SAVISQKPSRDICQRGTSLTIQCQVDSQVTMMFWYRQQPGQSLTLIATANQGSEATYESGFVIDKFPISRPNLTFSTLTVSNMSPEDSSIYLCSDRDTRFGYTFGSGTRLTVV.

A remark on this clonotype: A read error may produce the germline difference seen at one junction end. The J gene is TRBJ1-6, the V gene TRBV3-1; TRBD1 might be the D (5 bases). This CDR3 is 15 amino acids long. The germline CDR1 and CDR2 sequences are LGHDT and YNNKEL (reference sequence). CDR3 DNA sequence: TGTGCCAGCAACCAACATAGCCAGGGAGGTTCACCCCTCCACTTT. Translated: CASNQHSQGGSPLHF.